A selection of T cell receptor beta chains follows, all from one sample in a study of blood T cell repertoires in COVID-19. Profiled with immunoSEQ multiplex PCR; TCRdb holds only in-frame clones, not every one. The data contain 45,000 to 65,000 clones, 80% to 90% of them singletons. The sample comprised peripheral blood. The source of these receptors is a human donor in a cohort sampled during active COVID-19. The CDR3 runs from the conserved cysteine through the conserved F or W. Fields, in order: D gene, V gene, clone size, CDR3 length, J gene, CDR3 DNA, CDR3 protein. D genes are given only for firm matches. The size of a clone is reported for some rows only, either as once, few or many, or as a class for expanded clones.

NA	TRBV6-6	NA	15	TRBJ2-1	TGTGCCAGCAGTTACTCGAGAACCGCCTACAATGAGCAGTTCTTC	CASSYSRTAYNEQFF
TRBD1	TRBV7-2	few	16	TRBJ1-2	TGTGCCAGCAGCTTAGATCGCGGCAGGGGGCATATTGGCTACACCTTC	CASSLDRGRGHIGYTF
NA	TRBV7-6	NA	13	TRBJ1-5	TGTGCCAGCAGCTTGACAGCTGATCAGCCCCAGCATTTT	CASSLTADQPQHF
TRBD1	TRBV7-2	few	13	TRBJ2-4	TGTGCCAGCAGCCCAGGACAGGGTGGCATTCAGTACTTC	CASSPGQGGIQYF
TRBD2	TRBV2	NA	18	TRBJ2-5	TGTGCCAGCAGTCCCGCGCGCACTAGCGGGCGGGGCCAAGAGACCCAGTACTTC	CASSPARTSGRGQETQYF
TRBD1	TRBV11-2	NA	15	TRBJ2-6	TGTGCCAGCAGCTTCGACAGGGCTGGGGCCAACGTCCTGACTTTC	CASSFDRAGANVLTF
NA	TRBV23-1	NA	8	TRBJ1-1	TGCGCCAGCATCGTCGGTTTCTTT	CASIVGFF
NA	TRBV3-1/TRBV3-2	NA	12	TRBJ2-7	TGTGCCAGCAGCCAAGATACCTACGAGCAGTACTTC	CASSQDTYEQYF
NA	TRBV5-3	NA	18	TRBJ1-4	TGTGCCAGAAGCCTAGGACCGAGAGGGGGAACAACTAATGAAAAACTGTTTTTT	CARSLGPRGGTTNEKLFF
NA	TRBV7-9	NA	15	TRBJ2-6	TGTGCCAGCAGCCGCGAGGGGGCTGGGGCCAACGTCCTGACTTTC	CASSREGAGANVLTF
NA	TRBV7-9	NA	13	TRBJ2-1	TGTGCCAGCAGATATGGGGCTTCGAATGAGCAGTTCTTC	CASRYGASNEQFF
NA	TRBV25-1	NA	12	TRBJ2-7	TGTGCCACGGGTGAGGGAGGCCGGGAGCAGTACTTC	CATGEGGREQYF
NA	TRBV19	once	14	TRBJ1-1	TGTGCCAGTACCCCACGCGGGGGGGACACTGAAGCTTTCTTT	CASTPRGGDTEAFF
NA	TRBV7-8	NA	12	TRBJ2-1	TGTGCCAGCAGCTCATCCAGGAAGAAGCAGTTCTTC	CASSSSRKKQFF
NA	TRBV6-5	NA	14	TRBJ1-1	TGTGCCGGCCGCGTGGGGGCGGCGAACACTGAAGCTTTCTTT	CAGRVGAANTEAFF
TRBD2	TRBV27	NA	14	TRBJ2-3	TGTGCCAGCAGTTTATCCTGGGGGGGGGATACGCAGTATTTT	CASSLSWGGDTQYF
NA	TRBV12-3/TRBV12-4	few	13	TRBJ1-1	TGTGCCAGCAGTTACGCCCCGGACAGTGAAGCTTTCTTT	CASSYAPDSEAFF
NA	TRBV4-3	NA	15	TRBJ1-4	TGCGCCAGCAGCCCCGGAGCCTCAACTAATGAAAAACTGTTTTTT	CASSPGASTNEKLFF
NA	TRBV5-6	NA	15	TRBJ1-2	TGTGCCAGCAGCTTGGTAGCCGGAGGCTCGCATGGCTACACCTTC	CASSLVAGGSHGYTF
NA	TRBV6-6	NA	16	TRBJ1-6	TGTGCCAGCAGCGCGACCGGGGTTCGCCTAGGGTCACCCCTCCACTTT	CASSATGVRLGSPLHF
TRBD2	TRBV7-9	NA	13	TRBJ2-5	TGTGCCAGCAGTTTACTAGCGGGGGTGGACCAGTACTTC	CASSLLAGVDQYF
NA	TRBV19	NA	13	TRBJ1-5	TGTGCCAGTAGTTCCCAGTTCAATCAGCCCCAGCATTTT	CASSSQFNQPQHF
NA	TRBV6-5	NA	15	TRBJ2-1	TGTGCCAGCAGTAAAACAGGGCTCACGTACAATGAGCAGTTCTTC	CASSKTGLTYNEQFF
TRBD1	TRBV5-1	NA	15	TRBJ2-3	TGCGCCAGCAGCTTGGCCGGGACAGCCACAGATACGCAGTATTTT	CASSLAGTATDTQYF
NA	TRBV30	NA	16	TRBJ2-5	TGTGCCTGGACTGGGGGGGGGCGGGATTTCCAAGAGACCCAGTACTTC	CAWTGGGRDFQETQYF
TRBD1	TRBV6-5	NA	14	TRBJ1-6	TGTGCCAGCAGCCGGGGGACAGATAATTCACCCCTCCACTTT	CASSRGTDNSPLHF
NA	TRBV7-9	once	14	TRBJ1-5	TGTGCCAGCAGTGCTGGTGGGCTAAGTCAGCCCCAGCATTTT	CASSAGGLSQPQHF
NA	TRBV14	few	14	TRBJ2-2	TGTGCCAGCAGCCAAGATCTCAGGCCCGGGGAGCTGTTTTTT	CASSQDLRPGELFF
NA	TRBV6-2/TRBV6-3	NA	13	TRBJ2-5	TGTGCCAGCAGTCCCGGGACTGCCGAGACCCAGTACTTC	CASSPGTAETQYF
TRBD1	TRBV2	NA	15	TRBJ2-7	TGTGCCAGCAGAGAAAACAGGGGGGAATACGTGGAGCAGTACTTC	CASRENRGEYVEQYF
TRBD1	TRBV3-1/TRBV3-2	once	16	TRBJ1-5	TGTGCCAGCAGCCATGGGCAGGGGGATGTAGGTCAGCCCCAGCATTTT	CASSHGQGDVGQPQHF
NA	TRBV29-1	NA	12	TRBJ2-7	TGCAGCGTTGAAGGGGGCGACGGCGAGCAGTACTTC	CSVEGGDGEQYF
TRBD1	TRBV6-5	NA	13	TRBJ1-2	TGTGCCAGCAGTTACGACAGGGGGGATGGCTACACCTTC	CASSYDRGDGYTF
TRBD2	TRBV4-1	NA	16	TRBJ2-7	TGCGCCAGCAGCCCGCAACTAGCGGGAGGGCCTCAGGAGCAGTACTTC	CASSPQLAGGPQEQYF
TRBD1	TRBV10-2	NA	14	TRBJ1-2	TGCGCCAGCAGTGGAACAGGGGGAGGCTATGGCTACACCTTC	CASSGTGGGYGYTF
TRBD1	TRBV6-5	NA	14	TRBJ1-1	TGTGCCAGGGTCGGGACAGGGAGAAACACTGAAGCTTTCTTT	CARVGTGRNTEAFF
TRBD1	TRBV11-2	NA	14	TRBJ2-5	TGTGCCAGCAGCGCGGGACAGGGGATGCAGACCCAGTACTTC	CASSAGQGMQTQYF
NA	TRBV9	NA	14	TRBJ2-2	TGTGCCAGCAGCCAGAGGCAGTCCACCGGGGAGCTGTTTTTT	CASSQRQSTGELFF
NA	TRBV15	NA	13	TRBJ2-1	TGTGCCACCAGCAGAGATGGCGGGGAGGTGCAGTTCTTC	CATSRDGGEVQFF
TRBD2	TRBV2	NA	13	TRBJ2-2	TGTGCCAGCAAGCGGGAGGGGGGCGGGGAGCTGTTTTTT	CASKREGGGELFF
NA	TRBV18	NA	14	TRBJ1-6	TGTGCCAGCTCACCACCTTCAGCGTTATCACCCCTCCACTTT	CASSPPSALSPLHF
TRBD2	TRBV19	NA	15	TRBJ2-1	TGTGCCAGTAGTATGGGGACTAGCGGGAGGAATGAGCAGTTCTTC	CASSMGTSGRNEQFF
TRBD1	TRBV5-1	NA	15	TRBJ2-5	TGCGCCAGCAGCCGGTTCAGGGGGATGACAGAGACCCAGTACTTC	CASSRFRGMTETQYF
TRBD2	TRBV18	once	16	TRBJ2-2	TGTGCCAGCTCACCTCCGGGACTAGCGAACACCGGGGAGCTGTTTTTT	CASSPPGLANTGELFF